Listed here are 8 T cell receptor beta chains from one sample, sequenced in a study of CD8+ T cells in alopecia areata. TCR sequencing used cDNA made by reverse transcription of extracted RNA. Here immunoSEQ multiplex PCR was the method, and the copy in TCRdb shows in-frame clones only, minus some. The sample consists of a few hundred thousand clones, roughly 56% of them appearing once. The sample comprised CD8+ T cells sorted from blood. The receptors come from a human donor in good health.

This clone was seen more than once but under ten times. This chain connects TRBV27 to TRBJ1-1; TRBD1 is a possible D gene (6 bases). V gave up 5 bases and J gave up 7 bases, with 14 bases separating them. Germline V gene sequence: CDR1 MNHEY, CDR2 SMNVEV (reference sequence). This CDR3 is built from 13 residues. The CDR3 loop reads CASSLRGGVEAFF. The CDR3 bases are TGTGCCAGCAGTCTCCGAGGGGGGGTTGAAGCTTTCTTT.

The chain employs TRBV29-1 and TRBJ2-3, with 7 bases identical to TRBD1. Germline V lookup: CDR1 SQVTM, CDR2 ANQGSEA. This CDR3 is 13 amino acids long. V gave up 6 bases and J gave up 3 bases; unmatched junction bases: 6. CDR3 in DNA: TGCAGCGTCCCTGGGGACAGAACAGATACGCAGTATTTT. Protein: CSVPGDRTDTQYF.

This clone was counted between two and nine times. V and J are TRBV4-1 and TRBJ2-2; 10 positions match TRBD1. Trimming cost V 5 bases and J 5 bases; bases outside gene matches: 5. The CDR3 contains 15 residues. Germline CDR1 reads MGHRA; CDR2 reads YSYEKL. In DNA form, the CDR3 reads TGCGCCAGCAGCACTCGACAGGGGGCGACCGGGGAGCTGTTTTTT. It yields the protein CASSTRQGATGELFF.

This chain links TRBV4-1 with TRBJ2-1; possible D gene TRBD2, 6 bases. Germline V gives CDR1 MGHRA, CDR2 YSYEKL. This CDR3 has 14 residues. Trimming cost V 2 bases and J 7 bases, with 12 bases left between them. The CDR3 sequence: CASSQPGLGNEQFF. The CDR3 DNA reads as TGCGCCAGCAGCCAACCGGGACTCGGAAATGAGCAGTTCTTC.

The CDR3 region is CASSTRIGTGELFF. The CDR3 coding sequence is TGTGCCAGCAGCACCCGGATAGGCACCGGGGAGCTGTTTTTT. The V call is TRBV6-4, the J call TRBJ2-2; D is undetermined. CDR3 size: 14 residues. CDR1 MRHNA and CDR2 SNTAGT come from the germline V gene. V gave up 6 bases and J gave up 4 bases, with 12 bases separating them.

The table lists this clone with a few counts. This chain links TRBV30 with TRBJ1-1; no firm D call. Germline V lookup: CDR1 GTSNPN, CDR2 SVGIG (reference sequence). The CDR3 sequence is 10 residues long. The V end lost 4 bases, the J end lost 6 bases, and 6 bases lay between the germline ends. The CDR3 here is CAWIASEAFF. The DNA for the CDR3 is TGTGCCTGGATTGCCTCTGAAGCTTTCTTT.

This chain links TRBV5-1 with TRBJ2-1; 9 bases line up with TRBD1. The CDR3 extends over 15 amino acids. Germline V lookup: CDR1 SGHRS, CDR2 YFSETQ. J was trimmed by 6 bases and V by 4 bases; bases with no gene match: 8. The CDR3 sequence is CASSHTGTGFNEQFF. The DNA for the CDR3 is TGCGCCAGCAGCCACACCGGGACAGGGTTCAATGAGCAGTTCTTC.

The J gene is TRBJ1-1, the V gene TRBV29-1; no clear D. This CDR3 has 16 residues. CDR1 and CDR2 (germline): SQVTM, ANQGSEA. The V end lost 0 bases, the J end lost 4 bases, and 18 bases lay between the germline ends. The CDR3 reads CSVEDRTGRARTEAFF. The CDR3 bases are TGCAGCGTTGAAGATCGGACGGGCCGGGCTCGCACTGAAGCTTTCTTT.